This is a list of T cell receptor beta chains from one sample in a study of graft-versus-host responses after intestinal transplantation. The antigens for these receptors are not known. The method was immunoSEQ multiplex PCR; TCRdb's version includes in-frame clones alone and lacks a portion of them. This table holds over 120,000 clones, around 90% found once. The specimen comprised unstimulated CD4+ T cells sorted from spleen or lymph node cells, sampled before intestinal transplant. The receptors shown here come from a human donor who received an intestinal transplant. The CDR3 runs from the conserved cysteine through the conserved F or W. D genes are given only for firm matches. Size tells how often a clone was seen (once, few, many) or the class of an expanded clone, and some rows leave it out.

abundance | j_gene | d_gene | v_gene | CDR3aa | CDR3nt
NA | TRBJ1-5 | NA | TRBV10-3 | CAISESRGSNQPQHF | TGTGCCATCAGTGAGTCGCGGGGGAGCAATCAGCCCCAGCATTTT
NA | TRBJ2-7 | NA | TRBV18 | CASSQALTYEQYF | TGTGCCAGCTCACAAGCGCTTACCTACGAGCAGTACTTC
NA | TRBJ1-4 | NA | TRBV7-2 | CASSHPGNKLFF | TGTGCCAGCAGCCACCCCGGGAACAAACTGTTTTTT
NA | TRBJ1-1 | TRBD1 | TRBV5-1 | CASSPDRTGSTEAFF | TGCGCCAGCAGCCCAGACAGGACAGGGAGTACTGAAGCTTTCTTT
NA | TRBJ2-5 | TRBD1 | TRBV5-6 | CASSRTGEETQYF | TGTGCCAGCAGCCGCACAGGGGAAGAGACCCAGTACTTC
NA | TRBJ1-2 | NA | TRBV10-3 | CAISESDSGHTF | TGTGCCATCAGTGAGTCGGACTCAGGTCACACCTTC
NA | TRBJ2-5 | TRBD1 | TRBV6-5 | CASSLRGWETQYF | TGTGCCAGCAGTCTCAGGGGGTGGGAGACCCAGTACTTC
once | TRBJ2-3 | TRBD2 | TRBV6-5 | CASSYAGGLAAYTQYF | TGTGCCAGCAGTTATGCGGGGGGACTAGCGGCGTATACGCAGTATTTT
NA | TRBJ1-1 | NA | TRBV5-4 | CASSKGTYEAFF | TGTGCCAGCAGCAAGGGGACTTATGAAGCTTTCTTT
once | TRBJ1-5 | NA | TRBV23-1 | CASSQSLSGGQPQHF | TGCGCCAGCAGTCAATCGCTCTCCGGGGGTCAGCCCCAGCATTTT
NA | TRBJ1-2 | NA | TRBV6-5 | CASSEVEANYGYTF | TGTGCCAGCAGTGAAGTGGAGGCTAACTATGGCTACACCTTC
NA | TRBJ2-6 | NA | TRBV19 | CASSIMGPGANVLTF | TGTGCCAGTAGTATTATGGGGCCTGGGGCCAACGTCCTGACTTTC
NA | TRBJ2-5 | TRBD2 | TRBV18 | CASSRGLEVETQYF | TGTGCCAGCTCACGAGGACTAGAAGTGGAGACCCAGTACTTC
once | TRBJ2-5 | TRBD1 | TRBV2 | CASRQGALETQYF | TGTGCCAGCAGGCAGGGGGCCCTGGAGACCCAGTACTTC
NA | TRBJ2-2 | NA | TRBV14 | CASSREGQGNTGELFF | TGTGCCAGCAGCCGAGAGGGGCAGGGGAACACCGGGGAGCTGTTTTTT
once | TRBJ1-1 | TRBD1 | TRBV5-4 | CASSLGQGRTYTEAFF | TGTGCCAGCAGCTTGGGACAGGGTAGAACCTACACTGAAGCTTTCTTT
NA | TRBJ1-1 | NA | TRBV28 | CASSLRLGGKNWDTEAFF | TGTGCCAGCAGTTTAAGGTTAGGCGGGAAGAATTGGGACACTGAAGCTTTCTTT
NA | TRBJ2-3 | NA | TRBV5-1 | CASSLPGPNTGDTQYF | TGCGCCAGCAGCTTGCCCGGACCCAACACTGGGGATACGCAGTATTTT